This passage covers 13 T cell receptor beta chains from one sample sequenced in a study of CD8 T cells in ankylosing spondylitis. MiXCR, run by TCRdb on the 5' RACE reads, gives a single entry per CDR3 protein. This sample has approximately 140,000 distinct CDR3 sequences; 6.5% to 8.5% occur once, and the top ten carry about 7.1%. Sample: synovial fluid, either unsorted or a sorted T cell fraction (not recorded which). The source of these receptors is a male donor with ankylosing spondylitis.

In this sample, this clonotype turned up many times. The V and J genes are TRBV7-8 and TRBJ1-2; 9 bases are a match to TRBD1. This CDR3 spans 17 amino acids. V shed 1 base and J 4 bases; nucleotides not matched to a gene: 10. Germline lookup yields CDR1 SGHVS and CDR2 FQNEAQ. The CDR3 loop is CASSLGVRTGVAYGYTF. CDR3 in DNA: TGTGCCAGCAGCTTAGGTGTCCGGACAGGGGTAGCCTATGGCTACACCTTC.

CDR3 sequence reads: CASSPGPPGLQADTQYF. CDR3 DNA: TGTGCCAGCTCACCAGGCCCACCGGGCCTACAAGCAGATACGCAGTATTTT. The chain links TRBV18 to TRBJ2-3; D is unresolved. Trimming removed 2 bases at V and 4 bases at J, with 19 bases between. The CDR3 consists of 17 residues. CDR1 and CDR2 (germline): KGHSH, LQKENI.

This clonotype came up a few times. The chain joins TRBV29-1 to TRBJ2-4; D not certain. This CDR3 contains 12 residues. CDR1 is SQVTM and CDR2 is ANQGSEA in the germline V gene. With 3 bases removed from V and 1 base from J, the gap between germline ends came to 4 bases. The CDR3 DNA follows: TGCAGCGTTGACGGTGCCAAAAACATTCAGTACTTC. Protein: CSVDGAKNIQYF.

The rearrangement uses TRBV20-1 and TRBJ1-1; 7 bases match TRBD1. The V and J ends lost 3 bases and 4 bases, in that order; junction bases with no gene match: 2. The germline gives CDR1 DFQATT, CDR2 SNEGSKA (reference sequence). CDR3 length: 12 residues. CDR3 in DNA: TGCAGTGCTAGGACAGGGTTCACTGAAGCTTTCTTT. Its translation is CSARTGFTEAFF.

This clonotype was seen ten or more times. The genes are TRBV2 and TRBJ2-3; D is undetermined. This CDR3 comprises 13 residues. With 6 bases removed from V and 4 bases from J, the gap between germline ends came to 11 bases. The germline gives CDR1 SNHLY, CDR2 FYNNEI. CDR3 coding DNA: TGTGCCAGCAGCGTAGTCGGGCCAGATACGCAGTATTTT. Its translation: CASSVVGPDTQYF.

The rearrangement joins TRBV6-2 or TRBV6-3 to TRBJ2-2; weak D call: TRBD1 (5 bases). The CDR3 runs 14 residues. V lost 4 bases and J 4 bases, leaving 10 bases between the germline ends. Germline CDR1 and CDR2: MNHEY and SVGEGT. The CDR3 DNA follows: TGTGCCAGCAGTTCCGTAGGGGTCACCGGGGAGCTGTTTTTT. Amino acid sequence: CASSSVGVTGELFF.

The chain combines TRBV5-5 with TRBJ2-2; D gene uncertain. Germline CDR1 reads SGHKS; CDR2 reads YYEKEE (reference sequence). The CDR3 is made up of 13 amino acids. V dropped 0 bases and J dropped 6 bases, with 6 bases sitting between them. The chain's CDR3 is CASSLAPAGELFF. Written as DNA, the CDR3 is TGTGCCAGCAGCTTGGCGCCGGCCGGGGAGCTGTTTTTT.

The chain joins TRBV19 to TRBJ2-1; TRBD2 agrees at 8 bases. The V gene's germline CDR1 is LNHDA and CDR2 SQIVND (reference sequence). V was clipped by 2 bases and J by 1 base; unmatched bases: 4. CDR3 size: 16 residues. CDR3 residues: CASSIRAGVSYNEQFF. CDR3 bases: TGTGCCAGTAGTATAAGAGCGGGAGTATCCTACAATGAGCAGTTCTTC.

V is TRBV7-2 and J is TRBJ2-4; a weak D match, TRBD2 (6 bases). V lost 10 bases to trimming and J lost 7 bases, with 17 bases between them. The CDR3 totals 13 residues. From germline, CDR1 is SGHTA and CDR2 FQGNSA. The CDR3 reads CAMSLEGRNIQYF. The CDR3 DNA is TGTGCCATGAGCTTGGAGGGTAGGAACATTCAGTACTTC.

This clonotype was counted at least ten times. The rearrangement links TRBV28 to TRBJ1-5, with 8 bases lining up with TRBD1. The J segment lost 5 bases and the V segment lost 0 bases, leaving 3 bases of the junction unmatched. Germline lookup yields CDR1 MDHEN and CDR2 SYDVKM. The CDR3 sequence is 15 residues long. CDR3 residues: CASSLWTTGDQPQHF. The CDR3, as DNA: TGTGCCAGCAGTTTATGGACGACAGGGGATCAGCCCCAGCATTTT.

This clonotype has ten or more counts. The genes are TRBV5-1 and TRBJ2-3; TRBD2 might be the D (5 bases). V lost 5 bases to trimming and J lost 1 base, with 17 bases between them. CDR1 is SGHRS and CDR2 is YFSETQ in the germline V gene. The CDR3 totals 16 residues. CDR3 protein: CASRGAARSGTDTQYF. The CDR3 DNA is TGCGCCAGCAGAGGAGCGGCCCGAAGTGGCACAGATACGCAGTATTTT.

This clonotype was picked up many times. The V and J genes are TRBV7-2 and TRBJ2-7; 8 bases are a match to TRBD1. This CDR3 region has 18 residues. V lost 0 bases, J lost 0 bases, and 10 bases stayed unmatched. CDR1 is SGHTA, CDR2 FQGNSA, per germline. As DNA, the CDR3 is TGTGCCAGCAGCTTAGCCCCCTCCGGGACAGGAATCTCCTACGAGCAGTACTTC. Translated: CASSLAPSGTGISYEQYF. Variable domain in full (rest from reference TRBV7-2 and TRBJ2-7): GAGVSQSPSNKVTEKGKDVELRCDPISGHTALYWYRQSLGQGLEFLIYFQGNSAPDKSGLPSDRFSAERTGGSVSTLTIQRTQQEDSAVYLCASSLAPSGTGISYEQYFGPGTRLTVT.

This clonotype was found many times. The chain links TRBV5-1 to TRBJ2-3, with D perhaps matching TRBD2 (5 bases). V gave up 0 bases and J gave up 1 base, with 6 bases separating them. CDR3 length equals 14 residues. CDR1 and CDR2 from the germline V gene are SGHRS and YFSETQ. CDR3 in amino acids: CASSLDGGTDTQYF. The DNA for the CDR3 is TGCGCCAGCAGCTTGGACGGGGGCACAGATACGCAGTATTTT.